This T cell receptor beta chain comes out of a study of blood T cell repertoires in COVID-19. Overall study context: T cells, B-cell-depleted T cells, or PBMCs supplied cDNA or gDNA.

The germline V gene has CDR1 SGHTA and CDR2 FQGTGA. The V and J ends lost 3 bases and 2 bases, in that order; junction bases with no gene match: 13. The CDR3 consists of 18 residues. Original handling: By means of reference gene primer amplification, nucleated cell counts were estimated. The table came from immunoSEQ multiplex PCR; TCRdb's copy has only in-frame clones and leaves some out. V, J and clone size derive from that table, while D and trimming were established from the DNA sequence. The sample contains roughly 200,000 clones, approximately 85% of which appear only once. Sequenced: peripheral blood. J is TRBJ2-1 and V is TRBV7-3; 7 bases fit TRBD1. The clonotype was recovered from a man in his fifties or sixties with acute or convalescent COVID-19. This CDR3 is CASSFKGAPTIAYNEQFF. In DNA form, the CDR3 reads TGTGCCAGCAGCTTCAAGGGGGCGCCGACAATCGCCTACAATGAGCAGTTCTTC.